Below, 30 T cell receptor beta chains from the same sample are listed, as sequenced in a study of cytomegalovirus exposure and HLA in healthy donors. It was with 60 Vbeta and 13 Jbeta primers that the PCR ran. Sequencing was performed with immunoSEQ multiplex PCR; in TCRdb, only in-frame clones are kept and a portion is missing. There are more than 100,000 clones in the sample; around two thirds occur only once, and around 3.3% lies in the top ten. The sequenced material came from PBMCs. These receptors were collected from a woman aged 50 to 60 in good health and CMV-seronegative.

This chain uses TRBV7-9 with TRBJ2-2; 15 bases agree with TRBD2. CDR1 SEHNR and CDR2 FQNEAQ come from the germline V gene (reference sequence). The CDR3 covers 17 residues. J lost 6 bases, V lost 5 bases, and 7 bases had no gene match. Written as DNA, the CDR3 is TGTGCCAGCAGCGGGACTAGCGGGGGGTCCTCCCCCGGGGAGCTGTTTTTT. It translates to CASSGTSGGSSPGELFF.

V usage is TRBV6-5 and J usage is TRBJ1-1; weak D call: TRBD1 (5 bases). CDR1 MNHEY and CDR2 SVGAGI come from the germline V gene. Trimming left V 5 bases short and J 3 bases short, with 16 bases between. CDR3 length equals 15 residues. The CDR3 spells CASSLTAFVDTEAFF. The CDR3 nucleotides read TGTGCCAGCAGTCTGACAGCGTTCGTGGACACTGAAGCTTTCTTT.

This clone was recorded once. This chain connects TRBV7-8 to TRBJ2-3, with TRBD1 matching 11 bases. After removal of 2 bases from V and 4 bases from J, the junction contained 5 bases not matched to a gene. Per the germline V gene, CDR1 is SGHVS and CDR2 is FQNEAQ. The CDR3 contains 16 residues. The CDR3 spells CASSLFGQGASDTQYF. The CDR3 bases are TGTGCCAGCAGCTTATTTGGACAGGGGGCCTCAGATACGCAGTATTTT.

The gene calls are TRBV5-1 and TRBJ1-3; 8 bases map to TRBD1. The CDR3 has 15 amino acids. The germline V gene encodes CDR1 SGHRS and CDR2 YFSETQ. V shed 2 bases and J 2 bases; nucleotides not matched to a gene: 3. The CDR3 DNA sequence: TGCGCCAGCAGCTTACAGGGGGAGACTGGAAACACCATATATTTT. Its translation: CASSLQGETGNTIYF.

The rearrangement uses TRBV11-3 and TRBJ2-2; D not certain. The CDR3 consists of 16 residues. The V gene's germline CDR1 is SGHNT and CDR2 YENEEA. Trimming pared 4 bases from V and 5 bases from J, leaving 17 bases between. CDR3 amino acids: CASSSLTHQATGELFF. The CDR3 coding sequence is TGTGCCAGCAGCTCCCTTACTCACCAAGCGACCGGGGAGCTGTTTTTT.

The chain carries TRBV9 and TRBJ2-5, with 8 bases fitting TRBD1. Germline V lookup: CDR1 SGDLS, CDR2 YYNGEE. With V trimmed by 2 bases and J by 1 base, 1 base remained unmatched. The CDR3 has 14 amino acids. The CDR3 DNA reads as TGTGCCAGCAGCGTTCAGGGGGCCCAAGAGACCCAGTACTTC. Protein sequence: CASSVQGAQETQYF.

Here the CDR3 reads CASSARQGAGEAFF. As DNA, the CDR3 is TGCGCCAGCAGCGCGAGACAGGGGGCAGGTGAAGCTTTCTTT. The chain recombines TRBV5-1 with TRBJ1-1; 10 bases line up with TRBD1. Trimming took 4 bases from V and 7 from J; bases not matched to a gene: 7. The CDR3 is 14 residues long. CDR1 and CDR2 (germline): SGHRS, YFSETQ. Variable domain in full (rest from reference TRBV5-1 and TRBJ1-1): KAGVTQTPRYLIKTRGQQVTLSCSPISGHRSVSWYQQTPGQGLQFLFEYFSETQRNKGNFPGRFSGRQFSNSRSEMNVSTLELGDSALYLCASSARQGAGEAFFGQGTRLTVV.

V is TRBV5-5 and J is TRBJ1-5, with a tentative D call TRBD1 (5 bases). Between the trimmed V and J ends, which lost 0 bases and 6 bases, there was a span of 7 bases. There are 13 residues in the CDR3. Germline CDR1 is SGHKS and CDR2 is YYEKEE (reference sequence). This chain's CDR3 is CASSLAGGQPQHF. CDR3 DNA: TGTGCCAGCAGCTTGGCCGGGGGTCAGCCCCAGCATTTT.

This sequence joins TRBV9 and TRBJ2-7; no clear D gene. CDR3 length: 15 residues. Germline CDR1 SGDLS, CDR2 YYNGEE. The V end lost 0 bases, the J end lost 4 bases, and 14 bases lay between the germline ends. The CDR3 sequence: CASSVDSSSSYEQYF. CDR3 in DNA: TGTGCCAGCAGCGTAGACAGCTCCTCATCTTACGAGCAGTACTTC.

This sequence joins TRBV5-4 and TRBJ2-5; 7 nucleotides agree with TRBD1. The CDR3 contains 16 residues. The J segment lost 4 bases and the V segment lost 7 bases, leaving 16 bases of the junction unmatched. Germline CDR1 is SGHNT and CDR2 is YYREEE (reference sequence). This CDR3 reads CASRIDLTGDAETQYF. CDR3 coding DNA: TGTGCCAGCCGAATTGACCTTACAGGGGACGCAGAGACCCAGTACTTC.

The CDR3: CASSQDSRQGDGYTF. In DNA form, the CDR3 reads TGCGCCAGCAGCCAAGACAGTCGACAGGGTGATGGCTACACCTTC. The genes are TRBV4-1 and TRBJ1-2, with 7 bases matching TRBD1. Trimming at V came to 0 bases and at J to 6 bases, leaving 7 bases not matched to a gene. The germline V gene encodes CDR1 MGHRA and CDR2 YSYEKL. The CDR3 spans 15 residues.

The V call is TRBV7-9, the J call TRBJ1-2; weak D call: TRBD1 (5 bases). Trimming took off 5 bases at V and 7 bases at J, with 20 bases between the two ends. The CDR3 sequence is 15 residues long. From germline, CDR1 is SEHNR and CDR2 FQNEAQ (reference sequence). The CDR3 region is CASSPAAGTPTGYTF. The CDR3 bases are TGTGCCAGCAGCCCAGCGGCCGGGACTCCGACTGGCTACACCTTC.

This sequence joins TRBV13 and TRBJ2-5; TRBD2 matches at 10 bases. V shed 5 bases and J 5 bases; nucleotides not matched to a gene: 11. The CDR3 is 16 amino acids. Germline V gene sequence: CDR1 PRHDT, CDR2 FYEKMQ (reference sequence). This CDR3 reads CASSLLVSGGLETQYF. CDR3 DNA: TGTGCCAGCAGCCTCCTGGTTAGCGGGGGGTTGGAGACCCAGTACTTC.

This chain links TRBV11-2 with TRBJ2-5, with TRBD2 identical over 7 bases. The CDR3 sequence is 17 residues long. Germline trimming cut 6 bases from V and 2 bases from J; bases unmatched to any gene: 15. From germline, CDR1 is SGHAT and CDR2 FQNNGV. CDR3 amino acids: CASSPSFSSGSQETQYF. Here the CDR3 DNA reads TGTGCCAGCAGTCCAAGTTTCTCTAGCGGCTCACAAGAGACCCAGTACTTC.

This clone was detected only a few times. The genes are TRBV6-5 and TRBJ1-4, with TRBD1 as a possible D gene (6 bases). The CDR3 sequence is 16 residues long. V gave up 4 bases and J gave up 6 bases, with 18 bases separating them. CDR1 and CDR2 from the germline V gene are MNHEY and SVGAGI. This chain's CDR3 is CASSSQPRTVYEKLFF. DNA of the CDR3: TGTGCCAGCAGTTCCCAACCCCGGACAGTATATGAAAAACTGTTTTTT.

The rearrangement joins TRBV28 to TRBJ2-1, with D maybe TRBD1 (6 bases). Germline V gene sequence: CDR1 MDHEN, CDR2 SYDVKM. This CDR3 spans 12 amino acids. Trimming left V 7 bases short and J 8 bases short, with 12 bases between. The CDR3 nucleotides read TGTGCCAGCACGGCAACAGGGTATGAGCAGTTCTTC. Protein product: CASTATGYEQFF.

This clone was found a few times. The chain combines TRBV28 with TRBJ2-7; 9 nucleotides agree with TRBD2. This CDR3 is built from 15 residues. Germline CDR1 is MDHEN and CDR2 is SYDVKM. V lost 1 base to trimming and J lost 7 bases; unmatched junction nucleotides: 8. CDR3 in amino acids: CASSLYLAGVQEQYF. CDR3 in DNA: TGTGCCAGCAGTTTATATTTAGCGGGAGTGCAAGAGCAGTACTTC. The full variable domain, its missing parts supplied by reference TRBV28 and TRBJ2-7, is DVKVTQSSRYLVKRTGEKVFLECVQDMDHENMFWYRQDPGLGLRLIYFSYDVKMKEKGDIPEGYSVSREKKERFSLILESASTNQTSMYLCASSLYLAGVQEQYFGPGTRLTVT.

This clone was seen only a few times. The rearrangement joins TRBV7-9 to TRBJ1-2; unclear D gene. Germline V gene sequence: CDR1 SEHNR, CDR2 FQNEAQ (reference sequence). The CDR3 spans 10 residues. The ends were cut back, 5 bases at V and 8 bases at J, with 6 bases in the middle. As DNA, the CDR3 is TGTGCCAGCAGCCTCTCCGGCTACACCTTC. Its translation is CASSLSGYTF.

The CDR3 reads CASSIQRGDGRINQPQHF. The CDR3 coding sequence is TGTGCCAGTAGTATACAAAGGGGGGACGGGAGGATTAATCAGCCCCAGCATTTT. The gene calls are TRBV19 and TRBJ1-5, with D possibly TRBD1 on 6 matching bases. V lost 2 bases to trimming and J lost 4 bases, with 21 bases between them. Per germline, CDR1 LNHDA and CDR2 SQIVND (reference sequence). This CDR3 spans 18 amino acids.

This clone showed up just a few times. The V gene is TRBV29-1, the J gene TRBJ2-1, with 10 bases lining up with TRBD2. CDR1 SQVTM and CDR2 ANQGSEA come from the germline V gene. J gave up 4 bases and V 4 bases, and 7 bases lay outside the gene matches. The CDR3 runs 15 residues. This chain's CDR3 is CSVGGTSDSYNEQFF. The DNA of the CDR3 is TGCAGCGTTGGGGGGACTAGCGATTCTTACAATGAGCAGTTCTTC.

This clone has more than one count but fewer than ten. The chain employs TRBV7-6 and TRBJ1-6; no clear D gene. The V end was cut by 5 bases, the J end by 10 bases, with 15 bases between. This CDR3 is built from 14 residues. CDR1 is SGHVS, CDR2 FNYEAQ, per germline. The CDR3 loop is CASSPLPVSSPLHF. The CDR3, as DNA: TGTGCCAGCAGCCCCTTACCAGTGTCCTCACCCCTCCACTTT.

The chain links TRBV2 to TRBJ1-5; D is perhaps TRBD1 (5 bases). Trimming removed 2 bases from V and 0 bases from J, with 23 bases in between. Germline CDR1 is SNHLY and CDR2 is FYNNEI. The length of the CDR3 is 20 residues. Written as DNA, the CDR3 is TGTGCCAGCAGTGAAAATCCTTACTCCCGGAGGGGCTATAGCAATCAGCCCCAGCATTTT. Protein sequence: CASSENPYSRRGYSNQPQHF. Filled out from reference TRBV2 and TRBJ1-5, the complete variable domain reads EPEVTQTPSHQVTQMGQEVILRCVPISNHLYFYWYRQILGQKVEFLVSFYNNEISEKSEIFDDQFSVERPDGSNFTLKIRSTKLEDSAMYFCASSENPYSRRGYSNQPQHFGDGTRLSIL.

CDR3 bases: TGTGCCAGCAGCTTAAGTTTGAGACTTGGCGGGAGGGCCGAGAATGAGCAGTTCTTC. It encodes CASSLSLRLGGRAENEQFF. This rearrangement joins TRBV7-3 to TRBJ2-1; 9 bases agree with TRBD2. The CDR3 spans 19 residues. V lost 1 base to trimming and J lost 7 bases; unmatched junction nucleotides: 17. Germline V gene lookup returns CDR1 SGHTA and CDR2 FQGTGA.

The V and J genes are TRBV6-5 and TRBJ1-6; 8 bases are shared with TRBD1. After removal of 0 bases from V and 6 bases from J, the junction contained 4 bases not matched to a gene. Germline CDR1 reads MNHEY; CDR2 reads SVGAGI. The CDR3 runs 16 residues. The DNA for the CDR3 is TGTGCCAGCAGTTACTCCGGGACAGGCTCTAATTCACCCCTCCACTTT. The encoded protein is CASSYSGTGSNSPLHF.

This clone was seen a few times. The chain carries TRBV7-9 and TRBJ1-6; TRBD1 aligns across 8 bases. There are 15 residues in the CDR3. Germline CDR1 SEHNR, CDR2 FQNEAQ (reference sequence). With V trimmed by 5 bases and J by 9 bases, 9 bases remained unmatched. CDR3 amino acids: CASSPPGQGASPLHF. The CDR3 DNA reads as TGTGCCAGCAGCCCCCCCGGCCAGGGGGCTTCACCCCTCCACTTT.

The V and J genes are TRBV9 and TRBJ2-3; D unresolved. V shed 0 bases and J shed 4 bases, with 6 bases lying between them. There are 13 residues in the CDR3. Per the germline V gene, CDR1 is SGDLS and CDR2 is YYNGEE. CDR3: CASSVGHSDTQYF. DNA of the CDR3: TGTGCCAGCAGCGTAGGACATTCAGATACGCAGTATTTT.

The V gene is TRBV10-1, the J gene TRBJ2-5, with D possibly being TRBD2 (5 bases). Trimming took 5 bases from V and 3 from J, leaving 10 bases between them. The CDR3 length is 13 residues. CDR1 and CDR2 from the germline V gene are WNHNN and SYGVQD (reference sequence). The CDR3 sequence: CASSWRVEETQYF. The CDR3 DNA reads TGCGCCAGCAGTTGGCGGGTGGAAGAGACCCAGTACTTC.

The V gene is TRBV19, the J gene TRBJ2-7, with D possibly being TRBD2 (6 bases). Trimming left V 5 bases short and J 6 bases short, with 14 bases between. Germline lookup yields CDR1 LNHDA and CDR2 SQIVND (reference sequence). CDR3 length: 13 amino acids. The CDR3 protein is CASSDRGFGEQYF. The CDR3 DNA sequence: TGTGCCAGTAGTGACCGGGGGTTCGGCGAGCAGTACTTC.

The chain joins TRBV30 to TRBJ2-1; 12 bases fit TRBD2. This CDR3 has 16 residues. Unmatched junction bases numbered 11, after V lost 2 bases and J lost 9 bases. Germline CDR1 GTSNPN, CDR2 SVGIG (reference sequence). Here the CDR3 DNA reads TGTGCCTGGAGTACCCTCGGGGCTAGCGGGGGGGGTGAGCAGTTCTTC. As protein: CAWSTLGASGGGEQFF.

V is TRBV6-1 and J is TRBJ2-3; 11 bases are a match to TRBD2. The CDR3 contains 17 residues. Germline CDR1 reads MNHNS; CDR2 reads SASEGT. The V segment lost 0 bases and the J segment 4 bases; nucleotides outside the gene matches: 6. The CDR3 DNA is TGTGCCAGCAGTGAAGCTCCCCCGGGACTAGCGGCAGATACGCAGTATTTT. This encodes CASSEAPPGLAADTQYF.